This T cell receptor beta chain is drawn from a study of T cell responses to AZD1222 COVID-19 vaccine. This clone was found once. Its matching antigen is unknown. Study-level results: Variant regions that are unmutated are reportedly the target of nearly half of spike-specific TCRs. The peak T cell response came first, and repertoires were sampled only after it. The donor cohort was predominantly white British with a female majority, and clonal diversity may have been underestimated.

Sequencing was performed with immunoSEQ multiplex PCR; in TCRdb, only in-frame clones are kept and a portion is missing. The data show about 150,000 clones, 87% seen once. Trimming shortened V by 3 bases and J by 6 bases, and 14 bases separated the two germline ends. Germline V gene data show CDR1 as DFQATT and CDR2 as SNEGSKA (reference sequence). The CDR3 runs to 13 residues. The sequenced sample was peripheral blood, obtained 28 days after the second AZD1222 dose. This rearrangement joins TRBV20-1 to TRBJ1-2; unclear D gene. This clonotype was sampled from an adult who received the AZD1222 COVID-19 vaccine. The CDR3 sequence is CSASLSGRDGYTF. The CDR3, as DNA: TGCAGTGCTAGTTTGTCCGGGAGGGATGGCTACACCTTC.